The rows below give T cell receptor beta chains drawn from one sample of a study of prognosis after radiotherapy for stage I lung cancer. Each CDR3 protein is one row after TCRdb ran MiXCR on the multiplex PCR reads. This sample has about 31,000 distinct CDR3 sequences, with about 40% found just once. Sequenced here: PBMCs, sampled before or after stereotactic body radiation therapy (not recorded which). The receptors stem from a donor over 45 with non-small cell lung cancer. The CDR3 runs from the conserved cysteine through the conserved F or W. The order of the fields is CDR3 length, D gene, V gene, clone size, J gene, CDR3 protein, CDR3 DNA. D genes are given only for firm matches. Expanded clones are given a class, and other clones once, few, many or no size at all.

15	TRBD2	TRBV5-1	many	TRBJ2-7	CASSLTSGSPYEQYF	TGCGCCAGCAGCCTGACTAGCGGCTCCCCCTACGAGCAGTACTTC
13	TRBD1	TRBV28	NA	TRBJ1-2	CAIRTGGSYGYTF	TGTGCCATCCGTACAGGGGGCAGCTATGGCTACACCTTC
13	NA	TRBV19	many	TRBJ2-2	CASREFNTGELFF	TGTGCCAGTAGGGAATTTAACACCGGGGAGCTGTTTTTT
14	TRBD1	TRBV5-1	medium-sized	TRBJ2-2	CASSTRQGTGELFF	TGCGCCAGCAGCACTAGACAGGGCACCGGGGAGCTGTTTTTT
16	NA	TRBV13	many	TRBJ2-7	CASSHRSQRLGYEQYF	TGTGCCAGCAGCCACAGGAGTCAGAGACTGGGATACGAGCAGTACTTC
13	TRBD2	TRBV20-1	many	TRBJ2-7	CSARDGGAYEQYF	TGCAGTGCTAGAGACGGGGGGGCCTACGAGCAGTACTTC
17	NA	TRBV19	many	TRBJ2-5	CASSMHVITGRGETQYF	TGTGCCAGTAGTATGCACGTCATAACAGGGAGGGGAGAGACCCAGTACTTC
16	TRBD2	TRBV5-4	NA	TRBJ2-3	CASSLAAGVGTDTQYF	TGTGCCAGCAGCTTGGCCGCGGGAGTCGGCACAGATACGCAGTATTTT
12	NA	TRBV19	many	TRBJ2-1	CASSDSYNEQFF	TGTGCCAGTTCAGACAGCTACAATGAGCAGTTCTTC
18	TRBD1	TRBV28	NA	TRBJ2-6	CASSLGQGAVAGANVLTF	TGTGCCAGCAGTCTGGGACAGGGGGCCGTGGCTGGGGCCAACGTCCTGACTTTC
15	NA	TRBV13	NA	TRBJ1-6	CASSSPRNLYSPLHF	TGTGCCAGCAGCTCGCCTCGGAACCTGTATTCACCCCTCCACTTT
17	TRBD2	TRBV3-1	many	TRBJ2-1	CASSQERLAGWSNEQFF	TGTGCCAGCAGCCAAGAGCGGCTAGCGGGGTGGAGTAATGAGCAGTTCTTC
13	TRBD1	TRBV30	NA	TRBJ1-2	CAWETGPVYGYTF	TGTGCCTGGGAGACAGGGCCCGTCTATGGCTACACCTTC
13	NA	TRBV6-1	many	TRBJ1-1	CASSETANTEAFF	TGTGCCAGCAGTGAGACAGCGAACACTGAAGCTTTCTTT